These 18 T cell receptor beta chains were all obtained from the same sample, sequenced in a study of shared clonotypes between healthy human individuals. The assay was immunoSEQ multiplex PCR, and TCRdb's table has in-frame clones only and misses some. The repertoire includes some 2 million clones, 85% to 95% of them detected once, and more than 0.95% sits in the top ten. The naive CD8 population came from CD45RO-negative cells selected for CCR7, without terminally differentiated effector memory CD45RA+ cells. The sequenced sample was naive CD8+ T cells sorted from blood. These receptors all come from a man between 18 and 35 years old in good health.

Comments on this clone: This sample also contains other DNA sequences that code for the same CDR3. The CDR3 coding sequence is TGTGCCAGCAGCTCTCTAGCGGGGGTCCAAGAGACCCAGTACTTC. Amino acids: CASSSLAGVQETQYF. The V call is TRBV7-9, the J call TRBJ2-5, with 10 positions matching TRBD2. This CDR3 region has 15 residues. Trimming at V came to 4 bases and at J to 1 base, leaving 3 bases not matched to a gene. The V gene's germline CDR1 is SEHNR and CDR2 FQNEAQ (reference sequence).

This clone was detected only a few times. This chain connects TRBV13 to TRBJ1-2, with TRBD1 matching over 8 bases. The germline CDR1 and CDR2 sequences are PRHDT and FYEKMQ (reference sequence). The CDR3 totals 15 residues. J was trimmed by 2 bases and V by 3 bases; bases with no gene match: 5. The CDR3 loop is CASSLEGQENYGYTF. The CDR3 coding sequence is TGTGCCAGCAGCTTGGAGGGACAGGAGAACTATGGCTACACCTTC.

This chain connects TRBV6-5 to TRBJ1-6, with D possibly TRBD1 on 5 matching bases. This CDR3 spans 14 amino acids. Trimming cost V 8 bases and J 6 bases, with 14 bases left between them. CDR1 is MNHEY, CDR2 SVGAGI, per germline. The CDR3 is CASGVGTPNSPLHF. Here the CDR3 DNA reads TGTGCCAGCGGGGTCGGGACCCCTAATTCACCCCTCCACTTT.

The chain joins TRBV4-1 to TRBJ1-2, with TRBD1 identical over 9 bases. CDR1 is MGHRA, CDR2 YSYEKL, per germline. After removal of 1 base from V and 6 bases from J, the junction contained 12 bases not matched to a gene. The CDR3 spans 17 residues. CDR3 protein: CASSQVPPGTGYDGYTF. The CDR3, as DNA: TGCGCCAGCAGCCAAGTCCCACCCGGGACAGGGTATGATGGCTACACCTTC.

The chain recombines TRBV7-9 with TRBJ2-7; weak D call: TRBD2 (6 bases). CDR1 is SEHNR, CDR2 FQNEAQ, per germline (reference sequence). V lost 5 bases and J 2 bases, leaving 10 bases between the germline ends. The CDR3 is 13 residues long. The CDR3 reads CASSPWRAYEQYF. In nucleotides, the CDR3 is TGTGCCAGCAGCCCGTGGAGGGCCTACGAGCAGTACTTC.

The chain links TRBV28 to TRBJ2-1; D might be TRBD2 (5 bases). V lost 1 base and J 2 bases, leaving 6 bases between the germline ends. The CDR3 is 14 amino acids. CDR1 is MDHEN and CDR2 is SYDVKM in the germline V gene. In DNA, the CDR3 is TGTGCCAGCAGTTTATCCGGGGCCTACAATGAGCAGTTCTTC. It specifies CASSLSGAYNEQFF.

This chain connects TRBV7-6 to TRBJ2-7; TRBD2 is a possible D gene (6 bases). The V gene's germline CDR1 is SGHVS and CDR2 FNYEAQ. The CDR3 contains 12 residues. The ends were cut back, 5 bases at V and 9 bases at J, with 14 bases in the middle. The CDR3 region is CASSPGGDGQYF. The CDR3 coding sequence is TGTGCCAGCAGCCCCGGGGGAGACGGGCAGTACTTC.

This clone was counted once. The chain joins TRBV27 to TRBJ2-5; 8 bases are a match to TRBD2. Germline V gene lookup returns CDR1 MNHEY and CDR2 SMNVEV (reference sequence). Trimming removed 5 bases from V and 5 bases from J; junction bases left unmatched: 16. There are 17 residues in the CDR3. CDR3 region: CASSADFSGATRETQYF. The CDR3 nucleotides are TGTGCCAGCAGTGCTGACTTTAGCGGGGCTACAAGGGAGACCCAGTACTTC.

The chain uses TRBV7-9 and TRBJ1-4; 11 nucleotides align to TRBD1. Trimming at V came to 0 bases and at J to 3 bases, leaving 6 bases not matched to a gene. Germline CDR1 is SEHNR and CDR2 is FQNEAQ (reference sequence). The CDR3 extends over 18 amino acids. CDR3: CASSLARTGGAPNEKLFF. The CDR3 DNA reads as TGTGCCAGCAGCTTAGCCCGGACAGGGGGCGCCCCTAATGAAAAACTGTTTTTT. Variable domain in full (rest from reference TRBV7-9 and TRBJ1-4): DTGVSQNPRHKITKRGQNVTFRCDPISEHNRLYWYRQTLGQGPEFLTYFQNEAQLEKSRLLSDRFSAERPKGSFSTLEIQRTEQGDSAMYLCASSLARTGGAPNEKLFFGSGTQLSVL.

J is TRBJ1-1 and V is TRBV4-1; D is ambiguous. Germline loops: CDR1 MGHRA, CDR2 YSYEKL. V gave up 3 bases and J gave up 2 bases, with 13 bases separating them. The CDR3 is 15 residues long. The CDR3 is CASSHTPQINTEAFF. For the CDR3, the DNA is TGCGCCAGCAGCCACACCCCTCAGATTAACACTGAAGCTTTCTTT.

The chain has TRBV28 and TRBJ2-5; 8 bases align to TRBD1. The CDR3 is 16 residues long. The V segment lost 1 base and the J segment 2 bases; nucleotides outside the gene matches: 6. Germline CDR1 and CDR2: MDHEN and SYDVKM. In nucleotides, the CDR3 is TGTGCCAGCAGTTTATACCAGGGGGCGGCTCAAGAGACCCAGTACTTC. This encodes CASSLYQGAAQETQYF.

The rearrangement uses TRBV5-4 and TRBJ2-7; D is ambiguous. The CDR3 has 14 amino acids. From germline, CDR1 is SGHNT and CDR2 YYREEE (reference sequence). The V gene lost 2 bases and the J gene lost 5 bases, with 14 bases spanning the gap. This chain's CDR3 is CASSFNWSPDEQYF. In nucleotides, the CDR3 is TGTGCCAGCAGCTTTAATTGGAGTCCCGACGAGCAGTACTTC.

This clone came up a few times. The genes are TRBV2 and TRBJ1-6, with D maybe TRBD1 (5 bases). This CDR3 spans 13 amino acids. Germline CDR1 and CDR2: SNHLY and FYNNEI. V lost 10 bases, J lost 9 bases, and 16 bases lay in between. CDR3 amino acids: CATLGQGVSPLHF. DNA of the CDR3: TGTGCCACCCTCGGGCAGGGAGTTTCACCCCTCCACTTT.

The chain uses TRBV7-9 and TRBJ2-7; tentatively, D is TRBD1 or TRBD2 (5 bases each). The germline V gene has CDR1 SEHNR and CDR2 FQNEAQ (reference sequence). This CDR3 is built from 15 residues. Trimming stripped 5 bases from V and 3 bases from J, with 17 bases between. CDR3 DNA: TGTGCCAGCAGCCCCCGGGAAGGGGCGCTCTACGAGCAGTACTTC. It yields the protein CASSPREGALYEQYF.

The chain employs TRBV25-1 and TRBJ1-6; D gene unclear. Germline V lookup: CDR1 MGHDK, CDR2 SYGVNS. This CDR3 comprises 13 residues. V was shortened by 3 bases and J by 10 bases, with 10 bases between the two germline ends. The chain's CDR3 is CASSDGFPSPLHF. In nucleotides, the CDR3 is TGTGCCAGCAGTGATGGGTTTCCGTCACCCCTCCACTTT.

The rearrangement links TRBV11-2 to TRBJ2-1, with D unresolved. Trimming took off 8 bases at V and 5 bases at J, with 10 bases between the two ends. Germline V gene sequence: CDR1 SGHAT, CDR2 FQNNGV. This CDR3 spans 12 amino acids. The CDR3 DNA reads TGTGCCAGCCAAAGACGAAACAATGAGCAGTTCTTC. It translates to CASQRRNNEQFF.

CDR3 loop: CASSLGGRQETQYF. The DNA of the CDR3 is TGTGCCAGCAGCTTGGGAGGGAGGCAAGAGACCCAGTACTTC. V gene TRBV5-4 combines with J gene TRBJ2-5, with D possibly being TRBD2 (6 bases). The CDR3 runs to 14 residues. Germline V CDR1 and CDR2: SGHNT, YYREEE (reference sequence). V was pared by 0 bases and J by 2 bases, with 8 bases between.

The rearrangement joins TRBV28 to TRBJ2-2, with TRBD1 as a possible D gene (5 bases). Trimming shortened V by 3 bases and J by 5 bases, and 10 bases separated the two germline ends. The germline CDR1 and CDR2 sequences are MDHEN and SYDVKM. This CDR3 has 14 amino acids. CDR3 DNA sequence: TGTGCCAGCAGTTTCAGGGAATGGACCGGGGAGCTGTTTTTT. Amino acid sequence: CASSFREWTGELFF.